This TCR beta chain originates from a study of response to subunit inactivated influenza vaccine. Study-level findings and limits: After each seasonal influenza vaccination, few new T cells are recruited, the authors suggested.

At least ten counts were recorded for this clonotype. What it binds is not known. CDR3 length: 16 amino acids. From germline, CDR1 is ENHRY and CDR2 SYGVKD. Trimming took 4 bases from V and 1 from J; bases not matched to a gene: 6. TCRdb re-derived calls from the RT-PCR reads in MiXCR, one entry per CDR3 protein. The table records 700,000 to 800,000 distinct CDR3 sequences, about 18% of them present only once. The J gene is TRBJ2-2, the V gene TRBV10-3; 7 nucleotides match TRBD1. The material was PBMCs from blood, obtained about 5 days after vaccination. The sequence was obtained from a man aged 50 or older who received an inactivated influenza vaccine. CDR3 loop: CAISAGTAKNTGELFF. In nucleotides, the CDR3 is TGTGCCATCAGTGCCGGGACAGCCAAGAACACCGGGGAGCTGTTTTTT.